This T cell receptor beta chain was captured by sequencing in a study of OX40 agonist ivuxolimab in advanced cancers. Broadly, across the study: Ivuxolimab was a fully human IgG2 agonistic monoclonal antibody targeting the costimulatory receptor OX40 (CD134). Intravenous ivuxolimab was administered to patients every 2 weeks at six dose levels: 0.01, 0.1, 0.3, 1.5, 3 and 10 mg/kg. The purpose of peripheral TCRbeta sequencing was to test whether ivuxolimab changed TCR sequence diversity and led to clonal T-cell expansion. The paper reports the monotherapy dose-escalation portion (N = 52 patients) of the phase I ivuxolimab trial. Partial responses occurred in three dose-escalation patients: two with cutaneous melanoma and one with hepatocellular carcinoma. Prior anti-PD-1, anti-PD-L1 or anti-CTLA-4 therapy was permitted, and checkpoint inhibitors had been received by approximately 39% of dose-escalation patients. A male proportion of 70% to 90% and a mean age of 60 years, ranging from 23 to 79, were recorded for the dose-escalation cohort. Of the 50 to 55 dose-escalation patients, hepatocellular carcinoma was present in about 20, melanoma in approximately 15, renal cell carcinoma in 9 and head and neck cancer in 9. Beyond this particular receptor, the publication reports: Low levels of normalized T-cell clonal expansion were also shown by some nonresponding patients. After ivuxolimab, expanded clones were on average more numerous among CD8+ T cells than among CD4+ T cells. In the 0.1-3.0 mg/kg groups, partial responders had among the lowest normalized peripheral clonal expansion, particularly in CD8+ T cells. Antigen specificity was not determined for the clonally expanded peripheral T cells. Clonal expansion of both CD4+ and CD8+ blood T cells was observed from baseline to week 6 at doses 0.1 to 3.0 mg/kg.

Germline trimming: 6 bases from V, 5 bases from J; junction bases outside gene matches: 13. CDR3 length: 17 amino acids, cysteine to phenylalanine. The sequence is cut down to CDR3 DNA, 51 bases in frame from base 1. Per the germline V gene (reference sequence), PRHDT is the CDR1 and FYEKMQ is the CDR2. Patients with autoimmune disease history or receiving systemic immunosuppression were excluded from the trial. Peripheral blood for TCR sequencing was drawn from every dose cohort at baseline, at cycle 4 day 1 and at cycle 7 day 1. The samples were drawn from a first-in-human, open-label, multicenter phase I dose-escalation trial of ivuxolimab. Adults with locally advanced or metastatic head and neck squamous cell, hepatocellular, melanoma or renal cell carcinoma were enrolled in the trial. Before TCR sequencing, CD4+ T cells and CD8+ T cells from peripheral blood were sorted into separate populations.

Genomic DNA was isolated from the sorted cells so that the TCRbeta CDR3 region could be sequenced. The immunoSEQ Assay was used to sequence the TCRbeta CDR3 regions. Imported from immuneACCESS, the table was reduced by TCRdb to in-frame sequences with V and J called. These copies leave out some clones; in studies compared against another copy, an unresolved V gene accounts for under half, and the cause of the remainder is not known. Recorded for this sample are approximately 77,000 clones; around four fifths of them occurred a single time. The top ten constitute more than 1.5% of the sample. Worth noting for this clone: Its specific antigen is unknown. Base-call qualities are not available, and no considerably larger clone is one nucleotide away.

The specimen comprised CD4+ or CD8+ T cells sorted from blood, sampled in a trial of the OX40 agonist ivuxolimab. The TCR originated in an adult with an advanced solid tumor such as melanoma, head and neck, liver or kidney cancer. The rearranged segments are TRBV13 and TRBJ2-1, and TRBD2 matches 10 of the central bases. The sequence in DNA is TGTGCCAGCAGACAAAGGGGGAGGCTAGCGGGGGACAATGAGCAGTTCTTC. The encoded protein is CASRQRGRLAGDNEQFF.